The clone carrying this T cell receptor (beta chain) was counted once. Its target is not known. The patients had HPV-negative, locally advanced oral cavity squamous cell carcinoma. Blood cells were analyzed directly, without culture or expansion. The data belong to a study of neoadjuvant anti-PD-1 for oral cavity cancer. Background on the study: Patients mostly received three to four biweekly nivolumab doses at 3 mg/kg before surgery. Study-wide results and caveats: Higher pretreatment blood Treg/Th17 ratios correlated with higher pretreatment blood and lower post-treatment tumor TCRbeta clonality.

Only in-frame clones appear in the TCRdb table, and some are missing; sequencing was by immunoSEQ multiplex PCR. The sample consists of roughly 14,000 clones, roughly 68% of them appearing once. Sequencing was performed on PBMCs, taken before nivolumab (anti-PD-1) treatment. The TCR comes from a person aged 40 to 85 with oral cavity squamous cell carcinoma.

CDR3: CASSVEAGRAEAFF. CDR3 in DNA: TGTGCCAGCAGCGTAGAAGCAGGGCGGGCTGAAGCTTTCTTT. The chain recombines TRBV9 with TRBJ1-1, with D tentatively TRBD1 (5 bases). The germline V gene encodes CDR1 SGDLS and CDR2 YYNGEE. V dropped 0 bases and J dropped 6 bases, with 12 bases sitting between them. This CDR3 contains 14 residues.